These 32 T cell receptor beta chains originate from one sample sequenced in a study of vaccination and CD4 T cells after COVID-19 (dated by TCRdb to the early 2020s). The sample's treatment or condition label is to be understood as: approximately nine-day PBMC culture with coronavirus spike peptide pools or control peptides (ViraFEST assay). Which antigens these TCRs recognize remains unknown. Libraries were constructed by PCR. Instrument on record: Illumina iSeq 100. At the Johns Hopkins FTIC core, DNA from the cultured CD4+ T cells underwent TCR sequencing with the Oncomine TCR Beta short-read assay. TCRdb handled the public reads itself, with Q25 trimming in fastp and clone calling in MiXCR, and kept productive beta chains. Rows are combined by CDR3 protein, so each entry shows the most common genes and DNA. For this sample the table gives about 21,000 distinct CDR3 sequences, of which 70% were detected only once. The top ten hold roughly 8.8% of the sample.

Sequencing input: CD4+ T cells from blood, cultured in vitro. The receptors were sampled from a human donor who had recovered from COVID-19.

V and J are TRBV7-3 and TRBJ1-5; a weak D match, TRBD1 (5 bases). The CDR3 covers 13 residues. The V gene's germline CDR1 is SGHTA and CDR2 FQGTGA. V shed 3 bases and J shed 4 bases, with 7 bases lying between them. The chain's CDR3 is CASSLGPNQPQHF. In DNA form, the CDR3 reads TGTGCCAGCAGCTTGGGACCTAATCAGCCCCAGCATTTT.

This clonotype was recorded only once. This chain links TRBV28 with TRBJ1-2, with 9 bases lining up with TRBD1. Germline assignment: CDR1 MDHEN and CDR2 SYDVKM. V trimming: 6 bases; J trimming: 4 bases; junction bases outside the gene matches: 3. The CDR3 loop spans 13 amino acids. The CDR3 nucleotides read TGTGCCAGCAGGCTGACAGGGGGCTATGGCTACACCTTC. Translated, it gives CASRLTGGYGYTF.

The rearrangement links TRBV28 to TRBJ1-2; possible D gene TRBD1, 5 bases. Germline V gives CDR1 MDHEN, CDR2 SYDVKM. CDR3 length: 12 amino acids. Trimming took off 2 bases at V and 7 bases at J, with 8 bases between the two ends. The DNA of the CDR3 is TGTGCCAGCAGTTTAGGGGCAGTTGGCTACACCTTC. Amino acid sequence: CASSLGAVGYTF.

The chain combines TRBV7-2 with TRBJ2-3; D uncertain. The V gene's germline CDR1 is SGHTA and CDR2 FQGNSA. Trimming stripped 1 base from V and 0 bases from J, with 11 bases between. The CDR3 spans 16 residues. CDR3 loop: CASSLVHFTSTDTQYF. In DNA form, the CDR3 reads TGTGCCAGCAGCTTAGTGCACTTCACTAGCACAGATACGCAGTATTTT.

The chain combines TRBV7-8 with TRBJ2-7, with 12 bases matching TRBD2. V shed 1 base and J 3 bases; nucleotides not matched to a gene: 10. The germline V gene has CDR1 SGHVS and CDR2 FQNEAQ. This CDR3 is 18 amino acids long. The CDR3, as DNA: TGTGCCAGCAGCTTAGTCGCTCTACTAGCGGGAGGATTCTACGAGCAGTACTTC. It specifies CASSLVALLAGGFYEQYF.

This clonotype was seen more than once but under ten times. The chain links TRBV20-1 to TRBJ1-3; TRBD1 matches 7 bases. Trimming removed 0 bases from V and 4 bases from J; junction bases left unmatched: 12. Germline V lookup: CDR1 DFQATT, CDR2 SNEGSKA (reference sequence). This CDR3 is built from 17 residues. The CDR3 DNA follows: TGCAGTGCTAGAGATGTCTTTACCGGGACAGTAGGAAACACCATATATTTT. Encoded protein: CSARDVFTGTVGNTIYF.

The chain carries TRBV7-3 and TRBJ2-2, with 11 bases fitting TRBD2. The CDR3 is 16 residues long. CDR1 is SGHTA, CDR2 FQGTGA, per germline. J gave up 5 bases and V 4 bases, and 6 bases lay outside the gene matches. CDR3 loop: CASSSLAGVPTGELFF. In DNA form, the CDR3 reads TGTGCCAGCAGCTCACTAGCGGGAGTCCCTACCGGGGAGCTGTTTTTT.

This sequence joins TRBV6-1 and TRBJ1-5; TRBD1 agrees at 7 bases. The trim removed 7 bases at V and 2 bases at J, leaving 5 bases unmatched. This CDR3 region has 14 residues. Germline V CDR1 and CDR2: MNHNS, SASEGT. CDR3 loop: CASTKGAGNQPQHF. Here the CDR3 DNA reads TGTGCCAGCACGAAGGGGGCTGGCAATCAGCCCCAGCATTTT.

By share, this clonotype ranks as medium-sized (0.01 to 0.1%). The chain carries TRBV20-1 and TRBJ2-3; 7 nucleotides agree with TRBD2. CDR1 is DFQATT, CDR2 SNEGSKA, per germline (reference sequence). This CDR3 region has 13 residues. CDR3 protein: CTAGLAGTDTQYF. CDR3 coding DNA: TGCACCGCCGGGCTAGCGGGCACAGATACGCAGTATTTT.

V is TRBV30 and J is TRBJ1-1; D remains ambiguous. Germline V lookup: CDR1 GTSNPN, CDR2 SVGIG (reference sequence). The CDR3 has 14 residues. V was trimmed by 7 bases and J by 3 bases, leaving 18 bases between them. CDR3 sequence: CASTYDVMYTEAFF. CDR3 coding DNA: TGTGCCTCCACCTACGACGTAATGTACACTGAAGCTTTCTTT.

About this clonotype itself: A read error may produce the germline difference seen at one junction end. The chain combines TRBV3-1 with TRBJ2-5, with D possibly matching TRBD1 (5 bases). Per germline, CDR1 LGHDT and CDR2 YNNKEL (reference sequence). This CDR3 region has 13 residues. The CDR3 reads CASSSDTQGTQYF. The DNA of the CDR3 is TGTGCCAGCAGCTCGGACACACAAGGGACCCAGTACTTC.

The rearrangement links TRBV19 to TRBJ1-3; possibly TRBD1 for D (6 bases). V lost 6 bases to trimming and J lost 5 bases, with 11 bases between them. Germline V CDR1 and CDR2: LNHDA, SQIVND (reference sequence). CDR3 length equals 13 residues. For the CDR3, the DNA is TGTGCCAGTAGAGGGGGATTCCGAAACACCATATATTTT. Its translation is CASRGGFRNTIYF.

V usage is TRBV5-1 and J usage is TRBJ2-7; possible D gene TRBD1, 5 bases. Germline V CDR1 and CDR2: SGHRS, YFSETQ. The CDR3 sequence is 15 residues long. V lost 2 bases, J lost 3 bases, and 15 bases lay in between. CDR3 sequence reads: CASSLGVRRVYEQYF. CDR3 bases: TGCGCCAGCAGCTTAGGGGTTCGGCGCGTCTACGAGCAGTACTTC.

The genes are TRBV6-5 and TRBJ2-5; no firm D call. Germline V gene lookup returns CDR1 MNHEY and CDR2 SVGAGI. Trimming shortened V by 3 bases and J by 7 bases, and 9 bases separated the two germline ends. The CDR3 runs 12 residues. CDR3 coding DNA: TGTGCCAGCAGTTATTCCTCGGGGACCCAGTACTTC. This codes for CASSYSSGTQYF.

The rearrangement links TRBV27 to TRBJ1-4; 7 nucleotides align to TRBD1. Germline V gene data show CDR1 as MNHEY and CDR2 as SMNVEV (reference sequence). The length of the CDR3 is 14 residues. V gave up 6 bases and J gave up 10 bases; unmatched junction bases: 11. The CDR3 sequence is CASSRTGRIGKLFF. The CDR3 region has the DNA TGTGCCAGCAGCAGGACAGGCCGTATTGGAAAACTGTTTTTT.

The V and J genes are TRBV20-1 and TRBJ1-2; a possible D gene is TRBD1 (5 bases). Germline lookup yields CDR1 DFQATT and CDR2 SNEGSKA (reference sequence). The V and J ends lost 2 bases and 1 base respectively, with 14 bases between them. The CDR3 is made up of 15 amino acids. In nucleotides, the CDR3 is TGCAGTGCTAGACCCCGCAGGGATGATAACTATGGCTACACCTTC. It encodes CSARPRRDDNYGYTF.

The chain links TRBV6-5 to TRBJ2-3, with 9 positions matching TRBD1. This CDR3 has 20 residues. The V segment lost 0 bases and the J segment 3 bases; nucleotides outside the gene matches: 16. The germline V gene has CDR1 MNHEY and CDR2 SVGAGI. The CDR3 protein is CASSYSVWGQGTPSTDTQYF. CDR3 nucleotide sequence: TGTGCCAGCAGTTACTCCGTGTGGGGACAGGGAACACCTAGTACAGATACGCAGTATTTT.

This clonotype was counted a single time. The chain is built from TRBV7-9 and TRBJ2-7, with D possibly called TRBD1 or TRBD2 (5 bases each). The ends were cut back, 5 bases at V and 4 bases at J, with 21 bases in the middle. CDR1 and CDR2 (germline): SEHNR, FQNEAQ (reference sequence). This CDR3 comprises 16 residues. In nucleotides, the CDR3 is TGTGCCAGCAGCCCCGCACGGTGGGGGTTCGGGTACGAGCAGTACTTC. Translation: CASSPARWGFGYEQYF.

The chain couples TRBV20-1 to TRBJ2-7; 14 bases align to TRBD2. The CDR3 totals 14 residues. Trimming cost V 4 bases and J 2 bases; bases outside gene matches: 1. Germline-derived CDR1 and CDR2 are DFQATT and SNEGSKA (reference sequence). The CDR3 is CSATGLAGAYEQYF. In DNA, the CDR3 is TGCAGTGCTACGGGACTAGCGGGGGCCTACGAGCAGTACTTC.

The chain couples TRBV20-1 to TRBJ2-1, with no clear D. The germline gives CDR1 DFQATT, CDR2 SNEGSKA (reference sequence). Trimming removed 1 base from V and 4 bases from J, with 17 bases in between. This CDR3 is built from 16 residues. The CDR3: CSARAPLVGVYNEQFF. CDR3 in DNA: TGCAGTGCTAGAGCCCCCCTCGTTGGGGTATACAATGAGCAGTTCTTC.

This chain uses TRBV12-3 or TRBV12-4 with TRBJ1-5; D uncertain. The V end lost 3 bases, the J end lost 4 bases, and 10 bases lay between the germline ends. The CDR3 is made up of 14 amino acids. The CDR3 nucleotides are TGTGCCAGCAGTTTTCGAGAGCTTAATCAGCCCCAGCATTTT. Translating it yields CASSFRELNQPQHF.

The CDR3 reads CAWSRGNAEAFF. For the CDR3, the DNA is TGTGCCTGGAGCAGGGGAAATGCTGAAGCTTTCTTT. This sequence joins TRBV30 and TRBJ1-1, with D possibly matching TRBD1 (6 bases). The germline CDR1 and CDR2 sequences are GTSNPN and SVGIG (reference sequence). V was trimmed by 3 bases and J by 6 bases, leaving 11 bases between them. The CDR3 is 12 residues long.

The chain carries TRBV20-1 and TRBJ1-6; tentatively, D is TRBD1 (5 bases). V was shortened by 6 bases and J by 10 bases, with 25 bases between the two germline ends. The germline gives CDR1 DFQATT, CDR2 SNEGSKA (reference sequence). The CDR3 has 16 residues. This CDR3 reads CSAISSDGPGDSPLHF. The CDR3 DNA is TGCAGTGCGATTTCCTCGGACGGCCCCGGGGACTCACCCCTCCACTTT.

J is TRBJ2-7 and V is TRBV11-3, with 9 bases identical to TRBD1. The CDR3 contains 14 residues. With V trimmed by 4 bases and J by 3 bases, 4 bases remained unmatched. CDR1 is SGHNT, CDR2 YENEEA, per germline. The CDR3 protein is CASSSDRGNYEQYF. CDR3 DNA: TGTGCCAGCAGCTCGGACAGGGGAAACTACGAGCAGTACTTC.

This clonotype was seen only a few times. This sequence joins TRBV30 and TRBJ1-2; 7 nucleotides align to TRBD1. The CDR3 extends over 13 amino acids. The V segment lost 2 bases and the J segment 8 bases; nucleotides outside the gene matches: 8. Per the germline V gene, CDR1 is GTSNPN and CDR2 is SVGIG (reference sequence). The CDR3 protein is CAWSTPGQTGYTF. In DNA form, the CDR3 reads TGTGCCTGGAGTACCCCGGGACAGACAGGCTACACCTTC. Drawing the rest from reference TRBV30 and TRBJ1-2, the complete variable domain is SQTIHQWPATLVQPVGSPLSLECTVEGTSNPNLYWYRQAAGRGLQLLFYSVGIGQISSEVPQNLSASRPQDRQFILSSKKLLLSDSGFYLCAWSTPGQTGYTFGSGTRLTVV.

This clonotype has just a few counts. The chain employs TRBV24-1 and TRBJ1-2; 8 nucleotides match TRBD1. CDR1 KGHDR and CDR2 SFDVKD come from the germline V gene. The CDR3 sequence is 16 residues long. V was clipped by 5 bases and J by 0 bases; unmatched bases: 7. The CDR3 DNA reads TGTGCCACCAGTGGGATGGTGGGACAGGCTAACTATGGCTACACCTTC. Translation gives CATSGMVGQANYGYTF.

The CDR3 nucleotides read TGTGCCAGCAGCTTAATATCGGGTTCCTACAATGAGCAGTTCTTC. This translates into CASSLISGSYNEQFF. The genes are TRBV11-2 and TRBJ2-1, with D hard to call. The CDR3 contains 15 residues. Trimming pared 2 bases from V and 1 base from J, leaving 9 bases between. Germline-derived CDR1 and CDR2 are SGHAT and FQNNGV.

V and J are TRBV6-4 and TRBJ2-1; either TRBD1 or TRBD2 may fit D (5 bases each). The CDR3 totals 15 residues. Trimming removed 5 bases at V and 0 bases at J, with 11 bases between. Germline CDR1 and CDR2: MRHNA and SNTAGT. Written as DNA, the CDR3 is TGTGCCAGCAGTTTAGGGGACCTCTCCTACAATGAGCAGTTCTTC. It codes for CASSLGDLSYNEQFF.

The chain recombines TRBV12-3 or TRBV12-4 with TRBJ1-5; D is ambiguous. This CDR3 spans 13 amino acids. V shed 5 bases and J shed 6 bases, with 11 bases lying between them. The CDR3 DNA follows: TGTGCCAGCAGTCCCGCCCGGCGTCAGCCCCAGCATTTT. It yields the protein CASSPARRQPQHF.

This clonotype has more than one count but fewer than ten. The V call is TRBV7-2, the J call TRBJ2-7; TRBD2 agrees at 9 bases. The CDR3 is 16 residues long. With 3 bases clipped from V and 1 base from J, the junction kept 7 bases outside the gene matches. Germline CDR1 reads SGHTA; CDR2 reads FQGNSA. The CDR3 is CASSFQLAGSSYEQYF. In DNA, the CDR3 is TGTGCCAGCAGCTTTCAGCTAGCGGGGTCTTCCTACGAGCAGTACTTC.

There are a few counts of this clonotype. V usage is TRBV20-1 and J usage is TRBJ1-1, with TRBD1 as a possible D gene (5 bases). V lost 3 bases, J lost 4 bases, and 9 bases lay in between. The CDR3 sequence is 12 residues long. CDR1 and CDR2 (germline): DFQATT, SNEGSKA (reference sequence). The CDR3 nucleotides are TGCAGTGCTAGGGGGCCGGGCACTGAAGCTTTCTTT. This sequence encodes CSARGPGTEAFF.

The CDR3 region is CSASAGQKGLLDEQYF. The CDR3 DNA reads as TGCAGTGCGTCGGCGGGGCAGAAAGGACTCTTGGACGAGCAGTACTTC. The chain links TRBV20-1 to TRBJ2-7; D possibly corresponds to TRBD2 (6 bases). CDR3 length equals 16 residues. In germline, CDR1 is DFQATT, CDR2 SNEGSKA (reference sequence). V was pared by 6 bases and J by 5 bases, with 26 bases between.